This T cell receptor beta chain was obtained from a study of T-cell memory formation after mild COVID-19. In its sample, this clonotype was seen a few times. The V and J ends lost 6 bases and 5 bases, in that order; junction bases with no gene match: 11. The CDR3 loop spans 16 amino acids. TCRdb called the 5' RACE reads again in MiXCR, with one record for every CDR3 protein. The sample consists of around 340,000 distinct CDR3 sequences, around 20% of them appearing once. The chain couples TRBV12-3 or TRBV12-4 to TRBJ1-1; 11 nucleotides line up with TRBD1. Material: PBMCs or a T cell subset sorted from them (not recorded which). This sequence was found in an adult woman who had mild COVID-19 (a few samples of this study predate the infection). Cell type and time point are not known. For the CDR3, the DNA is TGTGCCAGCAGATTTGGACAGGGGGCTATTCGTACTGAAGCTTTCTTT. This translates into CASRFGQGAIRTEAFF.